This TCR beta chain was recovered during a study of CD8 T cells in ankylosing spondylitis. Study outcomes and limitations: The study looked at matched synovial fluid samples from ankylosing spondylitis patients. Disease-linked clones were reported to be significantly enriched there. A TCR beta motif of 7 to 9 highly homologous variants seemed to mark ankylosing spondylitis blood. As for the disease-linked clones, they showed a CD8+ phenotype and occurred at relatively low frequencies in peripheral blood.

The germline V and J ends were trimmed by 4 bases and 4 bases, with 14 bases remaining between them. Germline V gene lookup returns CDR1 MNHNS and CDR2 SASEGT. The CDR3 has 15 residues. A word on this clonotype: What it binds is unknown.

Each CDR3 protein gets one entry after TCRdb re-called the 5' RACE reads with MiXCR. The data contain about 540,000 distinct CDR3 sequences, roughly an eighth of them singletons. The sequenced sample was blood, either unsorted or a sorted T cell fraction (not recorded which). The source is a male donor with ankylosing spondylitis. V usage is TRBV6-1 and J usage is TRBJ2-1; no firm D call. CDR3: CASSAAIGSYNEQFF. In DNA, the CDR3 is TGTGCCAGCAGTGCGGCCATAGGATCATACAATGAGCAGTTCTTC.